This TCR beta chain was retrieved from a study of T cells in Graves' hyperthyroidism and ophthalmopathy. For the study at large: Peripheral blood samples were taken at initial diagnosis, prior to any treatment. Regarding the study as a whole: Among clonotypes expanded in thyroid above 0.001, most were also found in blood. Median prediction lead before ophthalmopathy onset was 6 to 8 months with the model.

Regions amplified from RNA transcripts were the TCR beta CDR3 regions. Primed by the HTBI set, a first-round RT-PCR was run on the TCR CDR3. TCRdb reprocessed the multiplex PCR reads with MiXCR, giving one entry per CDR3 protein. The table has fewer than 650,000 distinct CDR3 sequences, approximately 15% seen once; the top ten hold roughly 7%. Uncontrolled infection, other autoimmune disease, pregnancy or lactation excluded patients. This clonotype turned up a few times. Its cognate antigen is unknown. CDR1 KGHDR and CDR2 SFDVKD come from the germline V gene. V lost 10 bases and J lost 2; bases outside the gene matches: 6. CDR3 size: 15 residues.

The sample was blood. The rearrangement links TRBV24-1 to TRBJ2-5, with TRBD2 matching 13 bases. This receptor was obtained from a woman aged 18 to 35 with Graves' ophthalmopathy. The CDR3 loop is CATEGTSGTQETQYF. The CDR3 DNA is TGTGCCACTGAGGGGACTAGCGGGACTCAAGAGACCCAGTACTTC.